The clone carrying this TCR beta chain was found many times. These data belong to a study of T cells after posttransplantation cyclophosphamide. Assay: immunoSEQ multiplex PCR; the TCRdb copy retains only in-frame clones and omits some. Altogether about 39,000 clones were found in the sample, and no singletons occur. J lost 9 bases, V lost 5 bases, and 1 base had no gene match. The CDR3 runs 11 residues. Germline V gene sequence: CDR1 SNHLY, CDR2 FYNNEI. The rearrangement links TRBV2 to TRBJ2-7; 10 nucleotides align to TRBD2. The sample consisted of PBMCs. The source is a woman aged 45 to 65 in good health and a related stem cell transplant donor. DNA for the CDR3: TGTGCCAGCAGTCGACTAGCGGGGCAGTACTTC. This codes for CASSRLAGQYF.